This TCR beta chain came from a study of T cell responses to AZD1222 COVID-19 vaccine listed by TCRdb under 2021. About the study as a whole: A total of about 230 trial participants underwent TCR sequencing, of whom some 210 received two doses of AZD1222 and about 25 received two doses of the MenACWY control vaccine. Trial participants were enrolled by age into 18-55, 56-69 and 70-plus year subgroups, with about 150, 28 and 57 TCR-sequenced participants respectively. Study-wide findings and limitations: The 56-69-year group was small, and its depth increase did not reach significance, likely because of low power. Because no day 14 peak-response samples were available, the repertoires could be characterized only after the peak T cell response. Reportedly, almost half of the unique spike-specific TCRs recognized epitopes lying outside the regions that are mutated in the B.1.351 and B.1.1.7 variants. Participants were mostly white British, with more females than males. The authors suggested clonal diversity may have been underestimated. Vaccine-associated CD4 TCRs spanned the whole spike protein, with dominant responses in regions 160-218 and 743-854. Conclusions about previously exposed vaccinees were limited because only a handful of AZD1222 recipients were SARS-CoV-2 seropositive at baseline. Spike-specific TCR breadth and depth rose significantly after two AZD1222 doses compared with day 0 and with MenACWY recipients.

The CDR3 regions of human TCRbeta chains were analyzed by immunosequencing. The source study handled its data this way. Repertoire TCRs were checked for matches against a reference library of SARS-CoV-2-specific TCRs that had been generated using the MIRA antigen-specificity platform. Breadth was defined as the fraction of unique TCRs that were SARS-CoV-2-associated. Depth was defined as the fraction of total T cells that were SARS-CoV-2-associated. Using the MIRA data, every spike-specific TCR was mapped to the spike region that the TCR reacted to and assigned to either a CD4 or a CD8 class. Log10-transformed breadth and depth values were compared by one-way ANOVA with Sidak's multiple comparisons tests. Here the immuneACCESS table is served through TCRdb, limited to in-frame sequences with V and J called. Missing clones are a known gap in these copies; in checked studies unresolved V genes cover under half, and the rest lacks a known reason. V, J and clone size derive from that table, while D and trimming were established from the DNA sequence. In this sample the table shows about 150,000 clones, about 92% of which occur a single time. Approximately 3.3% of the sample is in the top ten clones.

In the paper's terms, the time point label means: about 28 days (+/-7) after the second vaccine dose. AZD1222 recipients given second doses at about 4 weeks or at about 12 weeks were pooled, since spike-specific TCR depth and breadth were not found to differ between the two schedules. Vaccinee samples came from UK trials COV001 and COV002, including a single-blind randomized controlled phase 2/3 trial of AZD1222 (ChAdOx1 nCoV-19) in healthy adults. For TCRbeta chain sequencing, PBMC samples from trial participants were taken at day 0 and at day 28 after the second dose. Concerning this clone itself: Its target antigen remains unknown. Base qualities were left out, and no much larger clone turns up one base away.

Trimming removed 5 bases from V and 5 bases from J; the gene matches leave 2 bases unexplained. From its cysteine to its phenylalanine, the CDR3 spans 13 amino acids. The DNA shown is the 39-base CDR3, in frame from base 1. The source was peripheral blood, collected 28 days after the second AZD1222 dose. The rearranged segments are TRBV12-3 or TRBV12-4 and TRBJ2-1; 8 bases in between match TRBD1. The origin of this receptor is an adult who received the AZD1222 COVID-19 vaccine. This receptor has the CDR3 CASSRTGNNEQFF. The bases read TGTGCCAGCAGTAGGACAGGGAACAATGAGCAGTTCTTC.